Given below is one T cell receptor (beta chain) in context. Random hexamers were used to reverse transcribe about 0.5 to 1 ug of RNA. With immunoSEQ multiplex PCR, TCR beta CDR3 was amplified across 54 Vbeta and 13 Jbeta. MiXCR was run by TCRdb on the immunoSEQ multiplex PCR reads, yielding one entry per CDR3 protein. The top ten hold roughly 0.16% of the sample, which has 160,000 or so distinct CDR3 sequences, 95% seen once. These data come from a study of CD8 T cells in Susac syndrome. Sequencing of TCR beta was undertaken in CD8+ and CD4+ T cells derived from blood. Each Susac syndrome patient had definite or probable disease by recently defined criteria. Isolation of CD8+ and CD4+ T cells was performed negatively, whereas enrichment of TEMRA cells was done by FACS. The germline V and J ends were trimmed by 3 bases and 3 bases, with 11 bases remaining between them. Germline V gene sequence: CDR1 LGHDT, CDR2 YNNKEL (reference sequence). The CDR3 sequence is 14 residues long.

The receptor comes from a human donor with Susac syndrome. Sequencing was performed on CD4+ T cells from PBMCs. The chain couples TRBV3-1 to TRBJ1-2, with a weak D call TRBD1 (5 bases). The DNA of the CDR3 is TGTGCCAGCAGCCAGCCAGGGTCCTACTATGGCTACACCTTC. As protein: CASSQPGSYYGYTF.